There are many counts of the clone carrying this T cell receptor beta chain. Antigen: not known. The CDR3 spans 16 residues. Germline lookup yields CDR1 MNHEY and CDR2 SVGAGI. Trimming cost V 2 bases and J 1 base, with 14 bases left between them. From the 5' RACE reads, TCRdb called clonotypes with MiXCR, one entry per CDR3 protein. The table includes roughly 55,000 distinct CDR3 sequences, 24% detected once. Regarding the study as a whole: Tumor Treg TCRs overlapped most with tumor naive CD4+ cells.

The genes are TRBV6-5 and TRBJ1-1, with D uncertain. The sequence derives from a female donor with breast cancer. Material: tumor-infiltrating naive CD4+ T cells sorted from the breast tumor. Subset here: naive CD4+ T cells, CD4+CD45RA+CD25-. This CDR3 is CASSYRPRDGNTEAFF. As DNA, the CDR3 is TGTGCCAGCAGTTACAGGCCCCGCGACGGGAACACTGAAGCTTTCTTT.